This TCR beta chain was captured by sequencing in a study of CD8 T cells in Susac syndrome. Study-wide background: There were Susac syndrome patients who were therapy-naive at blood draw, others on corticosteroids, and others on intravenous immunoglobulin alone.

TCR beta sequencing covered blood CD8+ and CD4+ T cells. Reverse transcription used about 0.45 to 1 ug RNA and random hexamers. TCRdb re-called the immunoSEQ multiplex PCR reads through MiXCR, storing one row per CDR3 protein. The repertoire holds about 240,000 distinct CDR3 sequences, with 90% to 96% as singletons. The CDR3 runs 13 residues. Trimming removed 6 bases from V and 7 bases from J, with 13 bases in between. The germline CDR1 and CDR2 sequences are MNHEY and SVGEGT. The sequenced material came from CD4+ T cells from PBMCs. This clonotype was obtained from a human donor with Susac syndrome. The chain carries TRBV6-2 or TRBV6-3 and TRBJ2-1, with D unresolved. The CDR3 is CASRLALGNEQFF. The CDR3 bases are TGTGCCAGCAGATTGGCCCTCGGTAATGAGCAGTTCTTC.